This T cell receptor (beta chain) was observed in a study of blood T cell repertoires in COVID-19. Study-level information: Sources were T cells, B-cell-depleted T cells, or PBMCs; the material itself was cDNA or gDNA.

Per the study methods: Estimation of nucleated cell counts relied on the amplification of reference gene primers. TCRdb keeps only in-frame clones here, not all; method: immunoSEQ multiplex PCR. V and J calls and clone size are as listed in that table; D and trimming were resolved from the DNA. The data hold some 250,000 clones, with more than 75% observed a single time. The CDR3 runs to 17 residues. V lost 0 bases and J lost 4, with 16 bases in between. Germline V lookup: CDR1 SGHNT, CDR2 YENEEA. The sequenced sample was PBMCs or T cells enriched from blood (not recorded which). This sequence joins TRBV11-3 and TRBJ2-1; maybe TRBD1 (6 bases). This clonotype was obtained from a woman between 40 and 55 years old with acute COVID-19. For the CDR3, the DNA is TGTGCCAGCAGCTTAGATCCTATAGGGGGTAGGTACAATGAGCAGTTCTTC. It is translated as CASSLDPIGGRYNEQFF.